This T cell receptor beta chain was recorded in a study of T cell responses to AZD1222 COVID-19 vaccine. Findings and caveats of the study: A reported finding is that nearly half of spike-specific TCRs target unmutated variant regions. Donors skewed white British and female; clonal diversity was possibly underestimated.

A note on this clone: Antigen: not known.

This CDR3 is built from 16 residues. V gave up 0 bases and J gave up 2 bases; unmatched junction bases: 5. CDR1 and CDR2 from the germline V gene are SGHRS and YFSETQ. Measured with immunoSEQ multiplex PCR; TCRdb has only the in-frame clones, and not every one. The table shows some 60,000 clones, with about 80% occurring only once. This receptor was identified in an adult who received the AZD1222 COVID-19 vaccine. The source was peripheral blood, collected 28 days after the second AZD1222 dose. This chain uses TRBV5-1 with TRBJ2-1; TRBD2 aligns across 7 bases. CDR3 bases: TGCGCCAGCAGCTTGGTGAGCGGGGTTCCCTACAATGAGCAGTTCTTC. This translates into CASSLVSGVPYNEQFF.